This entry is about one T cell receptor beta chain. Germline-derived CDR1 and CDR2 are MGHDK and SYGVNS. There are 13 residues in the CDR3. The V end was cut by 5 bases, the J end by 4 bases, with 11 bases between. Sequencing used immunoSEQ multiplex PCR; TCRdb keeps in-frame clones, though not all of them. Counted here are about 110,000 clones, 75% to 95% occurring once; the ten biggest clones make up about 4.2%. These data are taken from a study of control samples from healthy donors and cancer patients. The sequenced sample consisted of blood. This sequence was found in a human donor in good health. The donor label of this sample is uncertain. The rearrangement joins TRBV25-1 to TRBJ1-1; tentative D call: TRBD1 (5 bases). The CDR3: CASSHGRGTEAFF. The CDR3 DNA is TGTGCCAGCAGTCACGGGAGGGGCACTGAAGCTTTCTTT. Combining the CDR3 with reference TRBV25-1 and TRBJ1-1 gives the whole variable domain EADIYQTPRYLVIGTGKKITLECSQTMGHDKMYWYQQDPGMELHLIHYSYGVNSTEKGDLSSESTVSRIRTEHFPLTLESARPSHTSQYLCASSHGRGTEAFFGQGTRLTVV.